The clone carrying this T cell receptor beta chain was recorded many times. The source of the sample is a study of blood T cells in healthy people across ages. V lost 6 bases and J lost 8, with 16 bases in between. The CDR3 extends over 13 amino acids. CDR1 DFQATT and CDR2 SNEGSKA come from the germline V gene (reference sequence). A sample-barcoded 5' primer and a J-beta primer mix were used in a second PCR of about 7 to 12 cycles. One entry per CDR3 protein, called by TCRdb with MiXCR from the 5' RACE reads. The table lists 1 million or so distinct CDR3 sequences, 20% to 25% of them singletons, with 0.65% to 0.75% in the top ten. These same records also appear under a second study, on T cells of mothers and their children. That report notes: From each mother came over 8 million TCR beta CDR3 reads, and from each child came about 3 million.

The rearrangement joins TRBV20-1 to TRBJ1-4; D is perhaps TRBD1 (5 bases). The TCR comes from a girl aged 2 to 9 in good health. The sample taken for sequencing was blood. CDR3 sequence: CSASGTFIEKLFF. The CDR3 DNA follows: TGCAGTGCCTCCGGGACCTTTATCGAAAAACTGTTTTTT.